This TCR beta chain is drawn from a study of cytotoxic CD8 clonotypes in ibrutinib-treated CLL. J gave up 2 bases and V 4 bases, and 7 bases lay outside the gene matches. Germline loops: CDR1 LNHDA, CDR2 SQIVND (reference sequence). The CDR3 has 16 residues. Sequencing was designed to attain a depth spanning 1 in 200,000 to 1 in 1 million T cells. The table came from immunoSEQ multiplex PCR; TCRdb's copy has only in-frame clones and leaves some out. This sample has tens of thousands of clones, with roughly 70% found just once. The chain combines TRBV19 with TRBJ2-1, with 8 positions matching TRBD1. This material consisted of PBMCs, taken after 24 months of ibrutinib treatment. The TCR sequence derives from a human donor with chronic lymphocytic leukemia. This chain's CDR3 is CASSKDRAQPYNEQFF. Here the CDR3 DNA reads TGTGCCAGTAGTAAGGACAGGGCCCAACCCTACAATGAGCAGTTCTTC. Full variable domain (remainder filled in from reference TRBV19 and TRBJ2-1): DGGITQSPKYLFRKEGQNVTLSCEQNLNHDAMYWYRQDPGQGLRLIYYSQIVNDFQKGDIAEGYSVSREKKESFPLTVTSAQKNPTAFYLCASSKDRAQPYNEQFFGPGTRLTVL.